This record covers a single TCR beta chain. Its antigen is unknown. The data derive from a study of response to subunit inactivated influenza vaccine. From the RT-PCR reads, TCRdb called clonotypes with MiXCR, one entry per CDR3 protein. The repertoire has 560,000 or so distinct CDR3 sequences, approximately 7.6% of them found once; the top ten carry approximately 13%. Regarding the study as a whole: Few additional T cells are recruited per seasonal influenza vaccination, authors suggested.

The specimen was PBMCs from blood, collected roughly 24 months after vaccination. This clonotype originated in a man aged 50-75 years who received an inactivated influenza vaccine.

The DNA of the CDR3 is TGTGCCAGCACAAGTGGGGCTGACGGGGCCAACGTCCTGACTTTC. It specifies CASTSGADGANVLTF. This chain uses TRBV12-3 or TRBV12-4 with TRBJ2-6; maybe TRBD1 (5 bases). V lost 7 bases, J lost 4 bases, and 14 bases lay in between. This CDR3 contains 15 residues.